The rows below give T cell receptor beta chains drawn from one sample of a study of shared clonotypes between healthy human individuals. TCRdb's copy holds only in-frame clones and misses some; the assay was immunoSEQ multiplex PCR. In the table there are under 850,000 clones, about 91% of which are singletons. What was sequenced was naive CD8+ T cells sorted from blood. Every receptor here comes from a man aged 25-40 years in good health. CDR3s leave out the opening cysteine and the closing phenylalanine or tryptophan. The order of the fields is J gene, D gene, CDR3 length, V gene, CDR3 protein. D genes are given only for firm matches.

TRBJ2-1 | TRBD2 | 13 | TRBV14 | ASSQAWSGRTGQF
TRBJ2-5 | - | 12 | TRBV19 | ASSRGHPQETQY
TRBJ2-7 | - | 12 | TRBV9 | ASSGQSGAHEQY
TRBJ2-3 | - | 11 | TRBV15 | ATSSPLRDTQY
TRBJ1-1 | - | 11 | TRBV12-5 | ASGPSANTEAF
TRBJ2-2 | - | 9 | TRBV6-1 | ASGGAGELF
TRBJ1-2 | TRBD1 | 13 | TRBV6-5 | ASSYSLSGQAGYT
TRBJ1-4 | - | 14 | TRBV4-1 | ASSQKDTPLNEKLF
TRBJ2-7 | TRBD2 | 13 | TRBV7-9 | ASSANPSGSYEQY
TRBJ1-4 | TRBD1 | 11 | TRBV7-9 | ASSLVGGQKLF
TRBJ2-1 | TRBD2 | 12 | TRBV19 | ATAGGGRGNEQF
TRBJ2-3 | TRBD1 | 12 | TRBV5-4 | ASCRQGSTDTQY
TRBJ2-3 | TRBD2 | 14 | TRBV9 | ASSHRLAEGTDTQY
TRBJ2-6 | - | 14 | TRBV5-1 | ASSLAVGSGANVLT
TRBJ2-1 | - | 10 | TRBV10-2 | ASSEAGWEQF
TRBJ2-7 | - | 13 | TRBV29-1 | SVEPTGTEDYEQY
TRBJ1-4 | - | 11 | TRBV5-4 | ASSLYQGEKLF
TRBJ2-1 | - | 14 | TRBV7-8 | ASSLGAGSSYNEQF
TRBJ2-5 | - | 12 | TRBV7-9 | ASSLERDKETQY
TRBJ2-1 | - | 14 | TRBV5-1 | ASSLVPDSSYNEQF
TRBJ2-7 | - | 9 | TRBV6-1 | ASKQAGEQY
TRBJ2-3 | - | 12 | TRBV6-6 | ASSYSLAADTQY
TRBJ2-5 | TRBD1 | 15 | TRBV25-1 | ASSESAGTVVGETQY
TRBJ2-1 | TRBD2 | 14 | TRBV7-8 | ASSSSTGGPRNEQF
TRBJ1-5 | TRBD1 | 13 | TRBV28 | ASSSGQGLGQPQH
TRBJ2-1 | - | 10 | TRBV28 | ASSPPYNEQF
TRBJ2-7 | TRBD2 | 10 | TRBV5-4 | ASSRGDYEQY
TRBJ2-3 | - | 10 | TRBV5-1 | ASSLASDTQY
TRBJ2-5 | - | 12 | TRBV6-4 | ASSDFRDQETQY
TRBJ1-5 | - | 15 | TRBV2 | ASSDGGQRGSNQPQH
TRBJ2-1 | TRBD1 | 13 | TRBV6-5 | ASRPDRGDYNEQF
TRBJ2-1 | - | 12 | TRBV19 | ASSEPTLLNEQF
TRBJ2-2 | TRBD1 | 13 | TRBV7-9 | ASSYQGASTGELF
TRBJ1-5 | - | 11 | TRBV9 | ASSVGSNQPQH
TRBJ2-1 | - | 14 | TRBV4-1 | ASSQDPAGRYNEQF
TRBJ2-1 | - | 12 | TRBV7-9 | ASAPIRGRNEQF
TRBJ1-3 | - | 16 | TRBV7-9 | ASSAGTIGPLSGNTIY
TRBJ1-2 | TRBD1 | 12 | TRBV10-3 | AISDGTANYGYT
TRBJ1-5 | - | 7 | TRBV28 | ASYQPQH
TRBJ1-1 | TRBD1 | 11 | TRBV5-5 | ASSRTGATEAF